Sequencing of this TCR beta chain was carried out in a study of OX40 agonist ivuxolimab in advanced cancers. Study-level background: An anti-OX40 (CD134) antibody with agonistic activity, ivuxolimab, was administered to patients.

The CDR3 is made up of 16 amino acids. Germline assignment: CDR1 LGHNA and CDR2 YNFKEQ. Germline trimming cut 4 bases from V and 6 bases from J; bases unmatched to any gene: 14. A note on this clone: Its antigen is unidentified.

Sequenced by immunoSEQ multiplex PCR; TCRdb stores in-frame clones only, minus some. Among about 88,000 clones, approximately 85% were seen once, and the ten largest hold 3% to 4%. Study-level points and caveats: At 0.1 to 3.0 mg/kg, clonal expansion of CD4+ and CD8+ blood T cells had occurred by week 6.

Source: CD4+ or CD8+ T cells sorted from blood, taken in a trial of the OX40 agonist ivuxolimab. The chain recombines TRBV4-2 with TRBJ2-7, with 8 bases fitting TRBD2. This sequence originates from an adult with an advanced solid tumor such as melanoma, head and neck, liver or kidney cancer. CDR3 sequence reads: CASSRNTGLALSEQYF. The CDR3 coding sequence is TGTGCCAGCAGCCGGAACACCGGACTAGCCCTTAGCGAGCAGTACTTC.